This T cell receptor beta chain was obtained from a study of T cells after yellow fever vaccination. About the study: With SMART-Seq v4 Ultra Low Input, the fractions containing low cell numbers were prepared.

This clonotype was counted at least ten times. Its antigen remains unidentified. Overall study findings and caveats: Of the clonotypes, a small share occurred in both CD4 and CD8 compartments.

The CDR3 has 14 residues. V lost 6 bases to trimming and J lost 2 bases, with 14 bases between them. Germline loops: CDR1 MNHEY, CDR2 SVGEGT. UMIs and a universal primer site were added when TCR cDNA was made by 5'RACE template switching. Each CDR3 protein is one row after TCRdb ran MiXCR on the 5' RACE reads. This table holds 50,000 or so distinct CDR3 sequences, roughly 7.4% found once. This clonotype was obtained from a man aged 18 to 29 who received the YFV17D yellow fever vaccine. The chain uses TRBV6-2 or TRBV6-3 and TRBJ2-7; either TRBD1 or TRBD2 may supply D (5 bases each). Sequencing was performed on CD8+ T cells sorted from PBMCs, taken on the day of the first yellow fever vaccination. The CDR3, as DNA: TGTGCCAGCAGCCGGGACGCTGGAGCCTACGAGCAGTACTTC. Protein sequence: CASSRDAGAYEQYF.